This note documents a single T cell receptor (beta chain) sequence. Its cognate antigen is unknown. The length of the CDR3 is 13 residues. Germline V gene data show CDR1 as SNHLY and CDR2 as FYNNEI. Trimming cost V 6 bases and J 2 bases, with 11 bases left between them. With 60 Vbeta and 13 Jbeta primers, the PCR was carried out. Profiled with immunoSEQ multiplex PCR; TCRdb holds only in-frame clones, not every one. The data show some 110,000 clones, 60% to 85% seen once. This entry comes from a study of cytomegalovirus exposure and HLA in healthy donors. Study observations and caveats: CMV serostatus was the sole immune exposure data available. Within an earlier analysis, most TCR beta V segments proved productive either about 87% or about 30% of the time. Reports indicated that the classifier achieved high specificity and sensitivity in diagnosing cytomegalovirus status.

The genes are TRBV2 and TRBJ2-7, with D possibly being TRBD1 (6 bases). The sample taken for sequencing was PBMCs. The sequence came from a woman aged 18-29 years in good health and CMV-seronegative. CDR3 sequence: CASRLDRAYEQYF. In DNA, the CDR3 is TGTGCCAGCAGGCTGGACAGAGCCTACGAGCAGTACTTC.